This TCR beta chain was recovered during a study of CD8 T cells in ankylosing spondylitis. General study findings and limits: A TCR beta motif of roughly eight highly homologous variants appeared characteristic of ankylosing spondylitis blood. Before this, some motif variants had been reported in reactive arthritis synovial fluid and blood.

This clonotype was seen at least ten times. Its specificity is not known. Construction of TCR beta libraries was performed using quantitative 5'-RACE with molecular barcodes. TCRdb independently ran MiXCR on the 5' RACE reads; one entry per CDR3 protein. The sample lists more than 250,000 distinct CDR3 sequences, 8% occurring once. The TCR sequence derives from a male donor with ankylosing spondylitis. The sample consisted of blood, either unsorted or a sorted T cell fraction (not recorded which).

CDR3 sequence reads: CASSFAGVSTDTQYF. CDR3 DNA sequence: TGCGCCAGCAGCTTCGCAGGGGTTAGCACAGATACGCAGTATTTT. J is TRBJ2-3 and V is TRBV5-1; D may be TRBD1 (6 bases). The CDR3 covers 15 residues. Trimming took off 2 bases at V and 0 bases at J, with 10 bases between the two ends. Germline CDR1 SGHRS, CDR2 YFSETQ.